Included here is one T cell receptor beta chain sequence, with context. Libraries were prepared by immunoSEQ multiplex PCR; TCRdb keeps only in-frame clonotypes and omits some of them. The table has 250,000 or so clones, about 89% seen once. The study assigned cohorts using participant-reported clinical history. The sample originates from a study of blood T cell repertoires in COVID-19. Study background: From T cells, B-cell-depleted T cells, or PBMCs came the material, which was cDNA or gDNA.

Germline assignment: CDR1 SGHDN and CDR2 FVKESK. The V end lost 3 bases, the J end lost 4 bases, and 19 bases lay between the germline ends. The CDR3 spans 16 residues. Source material: PBMCs or T cells enriched from blood (not recorded which). The sequence was collected from a human donor in a cohort exposed to, infected with or recovered from COVID-19 (not recorded which). The donor label of this sample is uncertain. The V call is TRBV14, the J call TRBJ2-7, with D perhaps matching TRBD2 (5 bases). The CDR3 nucleotides are TGTGCCAGCAGCCATCGTCCCGGGTCGAGCGGTTACGAGCAGTACTTC. This codes for CASSHRPGSSGYEQYF.